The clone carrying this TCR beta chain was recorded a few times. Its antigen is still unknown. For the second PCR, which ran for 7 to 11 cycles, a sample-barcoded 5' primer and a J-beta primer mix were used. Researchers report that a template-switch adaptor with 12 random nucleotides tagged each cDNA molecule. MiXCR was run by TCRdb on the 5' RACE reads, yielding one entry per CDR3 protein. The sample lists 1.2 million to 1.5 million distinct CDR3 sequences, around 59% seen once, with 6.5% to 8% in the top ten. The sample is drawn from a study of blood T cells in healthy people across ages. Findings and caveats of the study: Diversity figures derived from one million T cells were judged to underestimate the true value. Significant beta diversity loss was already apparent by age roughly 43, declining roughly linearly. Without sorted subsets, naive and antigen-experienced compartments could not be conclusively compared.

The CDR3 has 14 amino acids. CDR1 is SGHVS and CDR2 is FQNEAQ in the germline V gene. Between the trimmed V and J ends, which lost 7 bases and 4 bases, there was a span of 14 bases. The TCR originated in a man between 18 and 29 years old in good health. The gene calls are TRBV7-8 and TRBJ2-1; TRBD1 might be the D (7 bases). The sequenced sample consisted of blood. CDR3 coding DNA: TGTGCCAGCAATCACAGGGGAGGTTACAATGAGCAGTTCTTC. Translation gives CASNHRGGYNEQFF.